This T cell receptor beta chain derives from a study of T-cell reconstitution after alpha-beta-depleted transplantation in children (dated by TCRdb to 2016 to 2017). For context, the study as a whole: Using TCR repertoire profiling, the study followed T-cell immune reconstitution in a quantitative way in children after TCRalphabeta/CD19-depleted allogeneic hematopoietic cell transplantation.

The germline V gene (reference sequence) specifies LNHDA as CDR1 and SQIVND as CDR2. V sheds 1 base and J sheds 5 bases, leaving 9 bases between their ends. The CDR3 goes from the cysteine to the phenylalanine over 14 residues. CDR3 DNA only is kept here, 42 bases in frame from base 1. Libraries were made using PCR. For sequencing, an Illumina HiSeq 2500 was employed. Molecular barcoding was employed in the preparation of TCR libraries, with unique molecular identifiers being used to normalize TCRbeta repertoire quantification. Through fastp at Q25 and MiXCR, TCRdb rebuilt clones from the public reads, retaining in-frame beta chains. Each CDR3 protein gets just one entry, which takes the most common genes and DNA from the rows behind it. The sample data list 450,000 to 600,000 distinct CDR3 sequences, and 15% to 20% of these were observed just once. Over 3% of the sample comes from the top ten. Note on this clonotype: What this receptor recognizes is not known. No base qualities exist here, and no much larger clone lies one base off it.

This clonotype was sampled from a human donor who donated a stem cell graft to a child with acute lymphoblastic leukemia. The material was PBMCs from the stem cell graft donor, obtained from the stem cell graft. The rearranged chain carries TRBV19 and TRBJ1-5; a tentative D call is TRBD1 (6 bases match). CDR3 sequence: CASSIAQGHQPQHF. The DNA is as follows: TGTGCCAGTAGTATAGCACAGGGCCATCAGCCCCAGCATTTT.